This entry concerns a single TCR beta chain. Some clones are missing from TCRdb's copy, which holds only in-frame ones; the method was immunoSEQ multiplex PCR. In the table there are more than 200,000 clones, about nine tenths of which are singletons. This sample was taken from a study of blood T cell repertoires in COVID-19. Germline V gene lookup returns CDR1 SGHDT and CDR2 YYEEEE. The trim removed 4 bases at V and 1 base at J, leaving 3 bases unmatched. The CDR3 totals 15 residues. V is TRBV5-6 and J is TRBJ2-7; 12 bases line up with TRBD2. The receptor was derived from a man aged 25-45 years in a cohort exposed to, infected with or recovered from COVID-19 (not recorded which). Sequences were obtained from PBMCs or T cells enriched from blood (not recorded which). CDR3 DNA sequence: TGTGCCAGCAGCGTAACTAGCGGGAGGTCCTACGAGCAGTACTTC. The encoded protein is CASSVTSGRSYEQYF.